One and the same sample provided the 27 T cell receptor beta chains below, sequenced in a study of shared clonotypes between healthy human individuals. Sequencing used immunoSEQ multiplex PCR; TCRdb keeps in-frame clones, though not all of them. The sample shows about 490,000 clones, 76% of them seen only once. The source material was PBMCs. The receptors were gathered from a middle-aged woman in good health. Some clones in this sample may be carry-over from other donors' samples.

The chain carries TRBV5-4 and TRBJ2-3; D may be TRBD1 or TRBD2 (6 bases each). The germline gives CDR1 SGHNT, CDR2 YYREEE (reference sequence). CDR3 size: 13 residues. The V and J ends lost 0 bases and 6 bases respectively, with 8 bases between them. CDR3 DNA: TGTGCCAGCAGCTTGGAAGGGGGGGATACGCAGTATTTT. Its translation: CASSLEGGDTQYF.

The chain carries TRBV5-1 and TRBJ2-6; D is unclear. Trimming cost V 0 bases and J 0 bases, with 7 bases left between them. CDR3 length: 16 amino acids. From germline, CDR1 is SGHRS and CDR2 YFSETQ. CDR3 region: CASSLDALSGANVLTF. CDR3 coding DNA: TGCGCCAGCAGCTTGGACGCCCTCTCTGGGGCCAACGTCCTGACTTTC.

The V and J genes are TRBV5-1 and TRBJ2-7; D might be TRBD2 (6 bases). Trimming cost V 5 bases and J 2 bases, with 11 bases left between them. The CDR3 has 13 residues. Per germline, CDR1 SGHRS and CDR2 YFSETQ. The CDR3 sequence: CASSSGVTYEQYF. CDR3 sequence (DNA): TGCGCCAGCAGTTCGGGAGTCACCTACGAGCAGTACTTC. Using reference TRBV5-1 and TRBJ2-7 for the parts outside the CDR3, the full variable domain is KAGVTQTPRYLIKTRGQQVTLSCSPISGHRSVSWYQQTPGQGLQFLFEYFSETQRNKGNFPGRFSGRQFSNSRSEMNVSTLELGDSALYLCASSSGVTYEQYFGPGTRLTVT.

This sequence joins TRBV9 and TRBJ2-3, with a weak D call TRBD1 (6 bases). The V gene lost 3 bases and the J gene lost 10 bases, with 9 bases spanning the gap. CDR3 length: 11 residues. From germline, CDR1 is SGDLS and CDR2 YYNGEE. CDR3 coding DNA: TGTGCCAGCAGCGATCAGGGGCCGCAGTATTTT. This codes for CASSDQGPQYF. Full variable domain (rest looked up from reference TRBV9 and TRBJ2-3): DSGVTQTPKHLITATGQRVTLRCSPRSGDLSVYWYQQSLDQGLQFLIQYYNGEERAKGNILERFSAQQFPDLHSELNLSSLELGDSALYFCASSDQGPQYFGPGTRLTVL.

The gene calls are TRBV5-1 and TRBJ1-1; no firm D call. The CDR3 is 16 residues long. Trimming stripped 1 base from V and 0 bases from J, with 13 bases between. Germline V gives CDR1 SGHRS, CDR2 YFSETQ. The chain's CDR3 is CASSLRPDRMNTEAFF. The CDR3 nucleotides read TGCGCCAGCAGCTTGAGGCCAGACCGAATGAACACTGAAGCTTTCTTT.

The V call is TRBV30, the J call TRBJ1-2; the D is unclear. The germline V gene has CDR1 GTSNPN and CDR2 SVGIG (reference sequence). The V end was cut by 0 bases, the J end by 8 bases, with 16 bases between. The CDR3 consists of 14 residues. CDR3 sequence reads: CAWSVGGLDQGYTF. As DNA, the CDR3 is TGTGCCTGGAGTGTCGGTGGACTGGACCAGGGCTACACCTTC.

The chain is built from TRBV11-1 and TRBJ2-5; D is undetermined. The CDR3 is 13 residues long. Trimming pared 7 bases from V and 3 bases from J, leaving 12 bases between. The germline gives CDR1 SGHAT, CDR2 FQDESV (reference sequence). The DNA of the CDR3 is TGTGCCAGCATGGGTTTGCGAGAAGAGACCCAGTACTTC. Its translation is CASMGLREETQYF.

CDR3 in amino acids: CASSLAWTNADEQYF. In DNA form, the CDR3 reads TGTGCCAGCAGCTTGGCGTGGACCAATGCTGACGAGCAGTACTTC. V is TRBV5-6 and J is TRBJ2-5; D remains ambiguous. The J call may not be correct, given that the DNA end is closer to TRBJ2-7. The CDR3 length is 15 residues. Germline CDR1 reads SGHDT; CDR2 reads YYEEEE.

Here the CDR3 DNA reads TGTGCCAGCAGCCAAGAAGCAGGGGGCACTGAAGCTTTCTTT. Its protein product is CASSQEAGGTEAFF. This chain joins TRBV4-2 and TRBJ1-1; TRBD1 matches at 7 bases. Germline V lookup: CDR1 LGHNA, CDR2 YNFKEQ. CDR3 length: 14 residues. Losses at the gene ends were 0 bases for V and 4 bases for J; bases not matched to a gene: 2.

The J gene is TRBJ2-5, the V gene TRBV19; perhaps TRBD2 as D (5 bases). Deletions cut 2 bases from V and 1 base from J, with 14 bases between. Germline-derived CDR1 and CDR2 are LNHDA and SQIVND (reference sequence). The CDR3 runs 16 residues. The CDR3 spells CASSISSPGFQETQYF. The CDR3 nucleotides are TGTGCCAGTAGTATAAGTAGTCCGGGGTTCCAAGAGACCCAGTACTTC.

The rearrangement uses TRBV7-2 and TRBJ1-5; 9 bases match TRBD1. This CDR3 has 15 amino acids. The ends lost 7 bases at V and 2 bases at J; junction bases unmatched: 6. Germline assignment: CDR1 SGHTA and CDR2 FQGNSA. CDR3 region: CASTLGQGGNQPQHF. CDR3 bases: TGTGCCAGCACCTTGGGACAGGGAGGCAATCAGCCCCAGCATTTT.

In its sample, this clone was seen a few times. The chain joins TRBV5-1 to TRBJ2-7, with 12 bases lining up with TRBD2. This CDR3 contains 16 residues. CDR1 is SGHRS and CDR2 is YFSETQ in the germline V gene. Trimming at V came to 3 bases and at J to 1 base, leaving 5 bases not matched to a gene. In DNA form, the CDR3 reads TGCGCCAGCAGCTCTGGCGGGACTAGCGGGTCCTACGAGCAGTACTTC. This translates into CASSSGGTSGSYEQYF.

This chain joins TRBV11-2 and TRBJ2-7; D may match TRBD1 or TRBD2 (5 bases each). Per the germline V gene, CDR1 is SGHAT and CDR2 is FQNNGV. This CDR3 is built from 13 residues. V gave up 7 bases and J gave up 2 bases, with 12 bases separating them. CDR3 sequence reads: CASTGTFPYEQYF. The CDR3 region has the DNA TGTGCCAGCACCGGGACGTTCCCCTACGAGCAGTACTTC. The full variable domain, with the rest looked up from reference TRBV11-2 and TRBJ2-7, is EAGVAQSPRYKIIEKRQSVAFWCNPISGHATLYWYQQILGQGPKLLIQFQNNGVVDDSQLPKDRFSAERLKGVDSTLKIQPAKLEDSAVYLCASTGTFPYEQYFGPGTRLTVT.

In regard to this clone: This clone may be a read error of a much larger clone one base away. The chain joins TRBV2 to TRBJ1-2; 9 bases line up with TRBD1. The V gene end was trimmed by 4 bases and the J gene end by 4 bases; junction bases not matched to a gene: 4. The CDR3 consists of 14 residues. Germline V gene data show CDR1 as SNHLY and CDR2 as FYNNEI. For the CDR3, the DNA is TGTGCCAGCAGTGGAGACAGGGGGGCCTATGGCTACACCTTC. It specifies CASSGDRGAYGYTF. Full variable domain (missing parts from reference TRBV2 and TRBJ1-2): EPEVTQTPSHQVTQMGQEVILRCVPISNHLYFYWYRQILGQKVEFLVSFYNNEISEKSEIFDDQFSVERPDGSNFTLKIRSTKLEDSAMYFCASSGDRGAYGYTFGSGTRLTVV.

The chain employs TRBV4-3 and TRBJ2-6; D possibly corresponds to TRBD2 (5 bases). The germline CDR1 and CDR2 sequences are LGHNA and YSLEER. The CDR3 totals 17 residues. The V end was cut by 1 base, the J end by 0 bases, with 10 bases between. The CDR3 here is CASSQGGAGSGANVLTF. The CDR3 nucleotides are TGCGCCAGCAGCCAAGGGGGTGCGGGCTCTGGGGCCAACGTCCTGACTTTC.

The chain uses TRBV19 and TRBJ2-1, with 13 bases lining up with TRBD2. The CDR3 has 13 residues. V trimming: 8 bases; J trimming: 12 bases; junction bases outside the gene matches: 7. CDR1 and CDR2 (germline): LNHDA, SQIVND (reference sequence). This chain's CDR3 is CASSTSGRGGQFF. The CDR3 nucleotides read TGTGCCAGTTCAACTAGCGGGAGGGGGGGGCAGTTCTTC.

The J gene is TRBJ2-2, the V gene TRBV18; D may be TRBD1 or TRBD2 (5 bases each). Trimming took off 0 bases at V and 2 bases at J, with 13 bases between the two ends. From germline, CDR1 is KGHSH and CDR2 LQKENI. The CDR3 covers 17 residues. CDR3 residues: CASSPPTGQGNTGELFF. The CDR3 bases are TGTGCCAGCTCACCACCGACGGGGCAGGGAAACACCGGGGAGCTGTTTTTT.

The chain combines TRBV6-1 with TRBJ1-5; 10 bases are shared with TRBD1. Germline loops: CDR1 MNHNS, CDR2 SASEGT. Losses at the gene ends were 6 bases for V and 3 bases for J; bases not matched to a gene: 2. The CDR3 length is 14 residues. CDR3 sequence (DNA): TGTGCCAGCAGCGGGACAGGGGACAATCAGCCCCAGCATTTT. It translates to CASSGTGDNQPQHF.

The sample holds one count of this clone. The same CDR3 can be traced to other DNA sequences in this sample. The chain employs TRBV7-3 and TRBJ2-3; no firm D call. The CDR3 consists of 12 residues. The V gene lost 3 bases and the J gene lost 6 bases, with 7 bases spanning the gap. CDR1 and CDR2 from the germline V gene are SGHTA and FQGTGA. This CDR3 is CASSFSGDTQYF. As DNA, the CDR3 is TGTGCCAGCAGCTTCTCTGGGGATACGCAGTATTTT.

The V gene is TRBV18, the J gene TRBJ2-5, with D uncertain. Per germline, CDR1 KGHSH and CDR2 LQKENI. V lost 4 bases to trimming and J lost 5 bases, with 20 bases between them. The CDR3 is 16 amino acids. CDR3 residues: CASSRAVVTFGETQYF. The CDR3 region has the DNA TGTGCCAGCTCACGCGCCGTCGTGACCTTCGGGGAGACCCAGTACTTC.

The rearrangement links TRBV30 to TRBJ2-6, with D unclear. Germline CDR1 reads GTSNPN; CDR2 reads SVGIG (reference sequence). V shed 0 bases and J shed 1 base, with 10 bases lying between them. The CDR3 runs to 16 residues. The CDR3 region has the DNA TGTGCCTGGAGTGTAACTTACGGATCTGGGGCCAACGTCCTGACTTTC. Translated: CAWSVTYGSGANVLTF.

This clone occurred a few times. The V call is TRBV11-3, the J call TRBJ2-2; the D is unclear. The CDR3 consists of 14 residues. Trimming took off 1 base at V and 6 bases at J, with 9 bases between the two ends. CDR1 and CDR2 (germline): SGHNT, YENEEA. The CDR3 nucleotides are TGTGCCAGCAGCTTAGTTGGCACATCCGGGGAGCTGTTTTTT. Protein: CASSLVGTSGELFF.

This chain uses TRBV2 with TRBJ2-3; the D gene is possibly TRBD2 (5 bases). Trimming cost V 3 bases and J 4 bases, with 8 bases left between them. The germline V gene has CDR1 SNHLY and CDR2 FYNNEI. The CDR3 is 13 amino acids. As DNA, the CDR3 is TGTGCCAGCAGTGAGGAGGTTTCAGATACGCAGTATTTT. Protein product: CASSEEVSDTQYF.

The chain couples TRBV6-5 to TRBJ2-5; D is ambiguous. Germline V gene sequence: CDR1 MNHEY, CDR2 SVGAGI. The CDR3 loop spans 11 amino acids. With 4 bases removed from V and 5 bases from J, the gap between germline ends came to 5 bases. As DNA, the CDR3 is TGTGCCAGCAGTTCTGGGGAGACCCAGTACTTC. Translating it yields CASSSGETQYF.

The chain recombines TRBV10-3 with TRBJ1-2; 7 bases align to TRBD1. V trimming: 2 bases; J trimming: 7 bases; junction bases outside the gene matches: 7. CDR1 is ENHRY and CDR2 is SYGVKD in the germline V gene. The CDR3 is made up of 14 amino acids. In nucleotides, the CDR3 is TGTGCCATCAGTGAGACGACAGGGTTTGGTGGCTACACCTTC. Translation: CAISETTGFGGYTF.

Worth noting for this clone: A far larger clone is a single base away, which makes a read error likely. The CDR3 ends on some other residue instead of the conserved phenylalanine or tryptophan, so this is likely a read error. The CDR3 loop is CASSFTPTGSAGELFL. DNA for the CDR3: TGTGCCAGCAGCTTCACACCAACAGGGTCGGCCGGGGAGCTGTTTCTT. V is TRBV11-2 and J is TRBJ2-2; D may be TRBD1 (6 bases). Germline CDR1 SGHAT, CDR2 FQNNGV. With 3 bases removed from V and 6 bases from J, the gap between germline ends came to 17 bases. The CDR3 runs to 16 residues.

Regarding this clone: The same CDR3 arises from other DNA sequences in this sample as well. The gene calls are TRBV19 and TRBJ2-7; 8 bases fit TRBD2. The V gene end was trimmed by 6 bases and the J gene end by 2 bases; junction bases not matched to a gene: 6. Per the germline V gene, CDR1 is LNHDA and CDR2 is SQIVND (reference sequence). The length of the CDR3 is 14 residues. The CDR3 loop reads CASSSTGGAYEQYF. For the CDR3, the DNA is TGTGCCAGTAGCTCAACCGGGGGGGCCTACGAGCAGTACTTC.